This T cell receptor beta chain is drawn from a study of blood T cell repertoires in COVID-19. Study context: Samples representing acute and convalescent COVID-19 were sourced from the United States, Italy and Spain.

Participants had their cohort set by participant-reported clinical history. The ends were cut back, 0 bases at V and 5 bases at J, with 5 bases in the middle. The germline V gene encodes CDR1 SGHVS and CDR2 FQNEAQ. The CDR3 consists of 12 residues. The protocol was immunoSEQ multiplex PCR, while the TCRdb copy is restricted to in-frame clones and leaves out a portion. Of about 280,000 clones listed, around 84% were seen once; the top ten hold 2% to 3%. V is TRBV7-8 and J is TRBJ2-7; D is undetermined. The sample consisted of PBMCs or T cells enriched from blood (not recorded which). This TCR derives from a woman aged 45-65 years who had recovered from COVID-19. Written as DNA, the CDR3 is TGTGCCAGCAGCTTAGCTCGGGACGAGCAGTACTTC. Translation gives CASSLARDEQYF.